This TCR beta chain was sequenced for a study of Ad26.COV2.S vaccination and SARS-CoV-2 variants. Overall study context: The COV1001 Ad26.COV2.S trial arm included the donor.

As concerns this clone: Antigen specificity is unknown.

Looked up from germline, CDR1 is MDHEN and CDR2 is SYDVKM. The CDR3 runs 14 residues. V shed 5 bases, J shed 5 bases, and the junction held 5 bases outside the gene matches. Treatment given: some 19 received Ad26.COV2.S at low or high dose, single or two shots; 5 received placebo; per-sample allocation not given. It was on day 63 after the first vaccine or placebo injection that samples were taken. Findings and caveats of the study: Following vaccination, spike-specific CD8+ and CD4+ T cell responses reportedly exhibited substantial breadth.

Data came from immunoSEQ multiplex PCR; TCRdb stores just in-frame clones and leaves some out. This sample carries fewer than 600,000 clones, about nine tenths of them seen once, and the ten largest clones take under 2%. The sequencing here drew on peripheral blood, taken in a trial of Ad26.COV2.S vaccine versus placebo. The source is a person between 18 and 60 years old who received the Ad26.COV2.S COVID-19 vaccine or a placebo. The rearrangement joins TRBV28 to TRBJ1-1; 10 positions agree with TRBD1. The CDR3 protein is CASSQGQGWTEAFF. In DNA, the CDR3 is TGTGCCAGCAGTCAGGGACAGGGGTGGACTGAAGCTTTCTTT.